This passage covers 14 T cell receptor beta chains from one sample sequenced in a study of control samples from healthy donors and cancer patients. The method was immunoSEQ multiplex PCR; TCRdb's version includes in-frame clones alone and lacks a portion of them. The sample lists some 150,000 clones, approximately 94% occurring once. The sequenced material came from blood. Receptor source: a man aged 40-49 years in good health.

The gene calls are TRBV5-4 and TRBJ2-5; D gene uncertain. The CDR3 runs to 13 residues. Trimming cost V 7 bases and J 1 base, with 11 bases left between them. Per the germline V gene, CDR1 is SGHNT and CDR2 is YYREEE (reference sequence). The CDR3 loop reads CASGLRPQETQYF. The DNA of the CDR3 is TGTGCCAGCGGTCTCAGGCCCCAAGAGACCCAGTACTTC.

The chain has TRBV7-2 and TRBJ1-5; maybe TRBD1 (5 bases). Trimming took 5 bases from V and 4 from J, leaving 12 bases between them. This CDR3 region has 14 residues. Germline CDR1 reads SGHTA; CDR2 reads FQGNSA. The CDR3: CASSPGLRNQPQHF. The CDR3 DNA follows: TGTGCCAGCAGCCCGGGACTAAGGAATCAGCCCCAGCATTTT.

This chain's CDR3 is CASSFARTYNEQFF. The CDR3 nucleotides are TGTGCCAGCAGCTTTGCGCGGACCTACAATGAGCAGTTCTTC. The chain employs TRBV7-3 and TRBJ2-1; D uncertain. V lost 3 bases and J lost 2, with 8 bases in between. Germline V gene data show CDR1 as SGHTA and CDR2 as FQGTGA. The CDR3 is 14 amino acids. The variable domain in full, completed from reference TRBV7-3 and TRBJ2-1, reads GAGVSQTPSNKVTEKGKYVELRCDPISGHTALYWYRQSLGQGPEFLIYFQGTGAADDSGLPNDRFFAVRPEGSVSTLKIQRTERGDSAVYLCASSFARTYNEQFFGPGTRLTVL.

This clone was seen more than once but under ten times. This chain joins TRBV5-1 and TRBJ1-1; D unresolved. Germline V gene sequence: CDR1 SGHRS, CDR2 YFSETQ. V shed 5 bases and J shed 0 bases, with 11 bases lying between them. The CDR3 length is 14 residues. CDR3 nucleotide sequence: TGCGCCAGCAGGCCGCCGGGTGTGAACACTGAAGCTTTCTTT. Translating it yields CASRPPGVNTEAFF.

This clone appeared a few times. The V gene is TRBV6-5, the J gene TRBJ2-3, with 9 bases that match TRBD1. This CDR3 is built from 16 residues. Germline V lookup: CDR1 MNHEY, CDR2 SVGAGI. The J segment lost 3 bases and the V segment lost 2 bases, leaving 6 bases of the junction unmatched. As DNA, the CDR3 is TGTGCCAGCAGTTACGGGACAGGGATGATAACAGATACGCAGTATTTT. This encodes CASSYGTGMITDTQYF.

This clone was picked up one time. The chain is built from TRBV2 and TRBJ2-3; 13 positions match TRBD2. Trimming took 5 bases from V and 1 from J; bases not matched to a gene: 3. Germline V CDR1 and CDR2: SNHLY, FYNNEI. This CDR3 comprises 16 residues. The CDR3 protein is CASSQGLAGGTDTQYF. CDR3 bases: TGTGCCAGCAGTCAAGGACTAGCGGGGGGCACAGATACGCAGTATTTT.

This rearrangement joins TRBV12-3 or TRBV12-4 to TRBJ1-2; possible D gene TRBD1, 5 bases. The CDR3 length is 13 residues. V shed 5 bases and J shed 8 bases, with 15 bases lying between them. Written as DNA, the CDR3 is TGTGCCAGCAGTGGACGCAGGGTCCAAGGCTACACCTTC. It yields the protein CASSGRRVQGYTF.

The V and J genes are TRBV4-1 and TRBJ2-7; the D is unclear. The V end lost 0 bases, the J end lost 2 bases, and 8 bases lay between the germline ends. The CDR3 has 14 residues. The germline CDR1 and CDR2 sequences are MGHRA and YSYEKL. The CDR3 DNA follows: TGCGCCAGCAGCCAAGAGCCGGCAGCCTACGAGCAGTACTTC. As protein: CASSQEPAAYEQYF.

CDR3 region: CASSLNRGLLSSYNEQFF. In DNA, the CDR3 is TGTGCCAGCAGCTTAAACAGGGGCCTATTGAGCTCCTACAATGAGCAGTTCTTC. The chain links TRBV7-9 to TRBJ2-1; 7 bases are shared with TRBD1. Germline V gives CDR1 SEHNR, CDR2 FQNEAQ (reference sequence). This CDR3 has 18 residues. With 2 bases clipped from V and 0 bases from J, the junction kept 10 bases outside the gene matches.

This chain joins TRBV5-1 and TRBJ1-4, with D uncertain. Germline V gene data show CDR1 as SGHRS and CDR2 as YFSETQ. CDR3 length equals 14 residues. The V end was cut by 5 bases, the J end by 1 base, with 9 bases between. Here the CDR3 reads CASRLLGTNEKLFF. The CDR3 region has the DNA TGCGCCAGCAGATTGTTAGGAACTAATGAAAAACTGTTTTTT.

V gene TRBV6-1 combines with J gene TRBJ1-2; D not certain. The ends were cut back, 0 bases at V and 6 bases at J, with 17 bases in the middle. The CDR3 runs 16 residues. CDR1 is MNHNS, CDR2 SASEGT, per germline. CDR3 DNA sequence: TGTGCCAGCAGTGAAGCTGGATCCACAACTATCCATGGCTACACCTTC. Amino acid sequence: CASSEAGSTTIHGYTF.

V is TRBV7-3 and J is TRBJ2-7, with TRBD2 matching 7 bases. Germline V gene data show CDR1 as SGHTA and CDR2 as FQGTGA. V was clipped by 5 bases and J by 2 bases; unmatched bases: 6. This CDR3 region has 14 residues. The CDR3 protein is CASSLSSGAYEQYF. The CDR3 DNA sequence: TGTGCCAGCAGCCTATCTAGCGGTGCCTACGAGCAGTACTTC.

The rearrangement links TRBV2 to TRBJ1-6; no clear D gene. The CDR3 runs to 14 residues. Germline CDR1 SNHLY, CDR2 FYNNEI. Trimming took off 2 bases at V and 10 bases at J, with 12 bases between the two ends. The CDR3 DNA follows: TGTGCCAGCAGTGAATATGGGGTAAGCTCACCCCTCCACTTT. As protein: CASSEYGVSSPLHF.

The J gene is TRBJ1-2, the V gene TRBV14, with TRBD1 matching over 10 bases. The V gene end was trimmed by 5 bases and the J gene end by 1 base; junction bases not matched to a gene: 4. Germline-derived CDR1 and CDR2 are SGHDN and FVKESK. CDR3 size: 15 residues. The CDR3 loop reads CASSAGTGVNYGYTF. The CDR3 region has the DNA TGTGCCAGCAGCGCCGGGACAGGGGTTAACTATGGCTACACCTTC.